These 6 T cell receptor beta chains originate from one sample sequenced in a study of shared clonotypes between healthy human individuals. Assay used: immunoSEQ multiplex PCR; TCRdb lists only in-frame clones, some missing. Among about 470,000 clones listed, 70% to 80% were seen once. The sequencing sample was made of PBMCs. The receptors here all came from a woman in her thirties or forties in good health. Some clones in this sample may be carry-over from other donors' samples.

V usage is TRBV4-3 and J usage is TRBJ2-3, with a tentative D call TRBD2 (6 bases). CDR1 is LGHNA, CDR2 YSLEER, per germline. The V end was cut by 1 base, the J end by 0 bases, with 14 bases between. This CDR3 has 17 residues. The CDR3 region has the DNA TGCGCCAGCAGCCAAGGGGGAGGCGGCCCTAGCACAGATACGCAGTATTTT. Translated, it gives CASSQGGGGPSTDTQYF.

The V and J genes are TRBV19 and TRBJ1-2, with 10 nucleotides matching TRBD1. There are 18 residues in the CDR3. In germline, CDR1 is LNHDA, CDR2 SQIVND (reference sequence). V gave up 9 bases and J gave up 2 bases; unmatched junction bases: 18. The CDR3 DNA is TGTGCCAGCTCGTCGACGGCGGGACAGGGGTTCTCAAACTATGGCTACACCTTC. This encodes CASSSTAGQGFSNYGYTF.

The V gene is TRBV2, the J gene TRBJ2-4, with 7 bases matching TRBD1. Germline CDR1 reads SNHLY; CDR2 reads FYNNEI. This CDR3 is 15 amino acids long. The V and J ends lost 1 base and 6 bases, in that order; junction bases with no gene match: 6. The CDR3 here is CASSEGARGRNIQYF. For the CDR3, the DNA is TGTGCCAGCAGTGAAGGGGCCAGGGGGAGAAACATTCAGTACTTC.

Concerning this clone: Other DNA sequences in the sample encode the same CDR3. The chain uses TRBV7-2 and TRBJ2-3; 10 bases map to TRBD2. The CDR3 runs 14 residues. Germline V CDR1 and CDR2: SGHTA, FQGNSA. The V segment lost 1 base and the J segment 6 bases; nucleotides outside the gene matches: 1. The chain's CDR3 is CASSLGLAGDTQYF. The CDR3, as DNA: TGTGCCAGCAGCTTAGGACTAGCGGGTGATACGCAGTATTTT.

This rearrangement joins TRBV2 to TRBJ2-7, with 7 positions matching TRBD2. Germline CDR1 SNHLY, CDR2 FYNNEI. The J segment lost 9 bases and the V segment lost 7 bases, leaving 6 bases of the junction unmatched. The CDR3 loop spans 11 amino acids. CDR3 sequence: CASTRDYLQYF. The CDR3 nucleotides read TGTGCCAGCACCCGGGACTACCTGCAGTACTTC.

This clone came up many times. The chain is built from TRBV15 and TRBJ1-4; D gene unclear. This CDR3 contains 16 residues. V dropped 0 bases and J dropped 0 bases, with 8 bases sitting between them. The germline gives CDR1 LNHNV, CDR2 YYDKDF (reference sequence). In DNA form, the CDR3 reads TGTGCCACCAGCAGAGATGTGGCCGCAACTAATGAAAAACTGTTTTTT. This encodes CATSRDVAATNEKLFF.